Listed below are T cell receptor beta chains from one sample, sequenced in a study of graft-versus-host responses after intestinal transplantation. The data were produced by immunoSEQ multiplex PCR, yet TCRdb's version contains in-frame clones alone and is incomplete. The sample lists 29,000 or so clones; about 80% were seen once. Sequences were derived from ileum tissue, sampled 98 days after intestinal transplantation. The receptors were gathered from a human patient who received an intestinal transplant, so some T cells may come from the graft donor. The CDR3 runs from the conserved cysteine through the conserved F or W. The order of the fields is CDR3 DNA, CDR3 protein, J gene, D gene, clone size, V gene. A D gene is named only where the DNA matches it firmly. Clone size appears in some rows only: once, few, many, or a class for an expanded clone.

cdr3_nt: TGTGCCAGCAGTGAGGCTAGCGGGGGTCAAGATACGCAGTATTTT
cdr3_aa: CASSEASGGQDTQYF
j_call: TRBJ2-3
d_call: TRBD2
clone_size: NA
v_call: TRBV6-4

cdr3_nt: TGTGCCTGGAGTGTACGGTCGGGGGGATACGAGCAGTACTTC
cdr3_aa: CAWSVRSGGYEQYF
j_call: TRBJ2-7
d_call: TRBD2
clone_size: NA
v_call: TRBV30

cdr3_nt: TGTGCCACCAGCAGAGAATCGGATACGCAGTATTTT
cdr3_aa: CATSRESDTQYF
j_call: TRBJ2-3
d_call: NA
clone_size: few
v_call: TRBV15

cdr3_nt: TGTGCCAGCAGCCACAGGAACACCGGGGAGCTGTTTTTT
cdr3_aa: CASSHRNTGELFF
j_call: TRBJ2-2
d_call: NA
clone_size: NA
v_call: TRBV11-3

cdr3_nt: TGCAGCTCGCAGGACCAAGAGACCCAGTACTTC
cdr3_aa: CSSQDQETQYF
j_call: TRBJ2-5
d_call: NA
clone_size: NA
v_call: TRBV20-1

cdr3_nt: TGCGCCAGCAGCCAACTCAGTCGGGGGCTTTGGTCCGGGGAGCTGTTTTTT
cdr3_aa: CASSQLSRGLWSGELFF
j_call: TRBJ2-2
d_call: NA
clone_size: NA
v_call: TRBV4-1

cdr3_nt: TGTGCCAGCAGCACGCTAGGGAAGGGGTATGGCTACACCTTC
cdr3_aa: CASSTLGKGYGYTF
j_call: TRBJ1-2
d_call: NA
clone_size: NA
v_call: TRBV13

cdr3_nt: TGCGCCAGCAGCCCCAGCGGGGGCCCCGGCTATGAGCAGTTCTTC
cdr3_aa: CASSPSGGPGYEQFF
j_call: TRBJ2-1
d_call: TRBD2
clone_size: NA
v_call: TRBV4-1

cdr3_nt: TGTGCCTACAAAGGAGGGGAGACCCAGTACTTC
cdr3_aa: CAYKGGETQYF
j_call: TRBJ2-5
d_call: NA
clone_size: NA
v_call: TRBV30

cdr3_nt: TGTGCCAGCAGTTTCCTAGCGGGGAAGGGCTCCTACGAGCAGTACTTC
cdr3_aa: CASSFLAGKGSYEQYF
j_call: TRBJ2-7
d_call: TRBD2
clone_size: few
v_call: TRBV28